This paragraph reports one T cell receptor beta chain. The data are from a study of blood T cell repertoires in COVID-19. About the study: The United States, Italy and Spain provided the acute and convalescent COVID-19 samples.

Data came from immunoSEQ multiplex PCR; TCRdb stores just in-frame clones and leaves some out. The sample lists 150,000 or so clones, about four fifths occurring once. Germline CDR1 and CDR2: GTSNPN and SVGIG (reference sequence). V was trimmed by 5 bases and J by 3 bases, leaving 11 bases between them. The CDR3 runs to 13 residues. The sequence was obtained from a woman in her fifties or sixties with acute or convalescent COVID-19. The chain employs TRBV30 and TRBJ1-5; the D gene is possibly TRBD1 (5 bases). What was sequenced was peripheral blood. The CDR3 here is CAWGHLLNQPQHF. In nucleotides, the CDR3 is TGTGCCTGGGGACATCTACTCAATCAGCCCCAGCATTTT.